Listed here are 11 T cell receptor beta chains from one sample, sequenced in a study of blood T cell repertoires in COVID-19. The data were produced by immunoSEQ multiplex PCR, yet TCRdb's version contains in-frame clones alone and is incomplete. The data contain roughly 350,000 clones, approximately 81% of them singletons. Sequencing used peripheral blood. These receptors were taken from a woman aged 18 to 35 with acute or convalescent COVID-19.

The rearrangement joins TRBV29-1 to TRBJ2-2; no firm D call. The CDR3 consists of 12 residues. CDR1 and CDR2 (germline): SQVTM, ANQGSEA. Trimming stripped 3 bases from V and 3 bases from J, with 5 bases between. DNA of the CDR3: TGCAGCGTTGAGGCAGACACCGGGGAGCTGTTTTTT. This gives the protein CSVEADTGELFF.

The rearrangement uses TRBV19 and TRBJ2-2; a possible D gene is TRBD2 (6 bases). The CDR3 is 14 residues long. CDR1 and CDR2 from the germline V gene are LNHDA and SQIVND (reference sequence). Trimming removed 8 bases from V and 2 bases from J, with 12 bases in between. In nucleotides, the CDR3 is TGTGCCAGTTCGGGGGTTCCCAACACCGGGGAGCTGTTTTTT. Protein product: CASSGVPNTGELFF.

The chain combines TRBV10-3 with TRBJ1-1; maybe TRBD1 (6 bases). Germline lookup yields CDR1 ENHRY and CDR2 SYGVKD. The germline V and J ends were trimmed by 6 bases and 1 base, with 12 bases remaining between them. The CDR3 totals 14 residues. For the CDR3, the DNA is TGTGCCATCAGCCCCACAGGGAGGAACACTGAAGCTTTCTTT. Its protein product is CAISPTGRNTEAFF.

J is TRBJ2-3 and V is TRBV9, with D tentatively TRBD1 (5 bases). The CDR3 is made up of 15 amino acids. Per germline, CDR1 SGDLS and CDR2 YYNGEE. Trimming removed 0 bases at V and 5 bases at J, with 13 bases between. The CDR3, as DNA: TGTGCCAGCAGCGTAGATGAAGGGGATAAAGATACGCAGTATTTT. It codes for CASSVDEGDKDTQYF.

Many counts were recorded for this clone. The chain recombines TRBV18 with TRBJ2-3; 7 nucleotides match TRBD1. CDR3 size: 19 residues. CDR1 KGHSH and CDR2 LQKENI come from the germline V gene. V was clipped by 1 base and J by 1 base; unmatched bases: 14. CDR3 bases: TGTGCCAGCTCACCACTCAATCTTGAGGGGGCTCACGGCACAGATACGCAGTATTTT. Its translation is CASSPLNLEGAHGTDTQYF. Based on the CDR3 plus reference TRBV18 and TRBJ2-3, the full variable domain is NAGVMQNPRHLVRRRGQEARLRCSPMKGHSHVYWYRQLPEEGLKFMVYLQKENIIDESGMPKERFSAEFPKEGPSILRIQQVVRGDSAAYFCASSPLNLEGAHGTDTQYFGPGTRLTVL.

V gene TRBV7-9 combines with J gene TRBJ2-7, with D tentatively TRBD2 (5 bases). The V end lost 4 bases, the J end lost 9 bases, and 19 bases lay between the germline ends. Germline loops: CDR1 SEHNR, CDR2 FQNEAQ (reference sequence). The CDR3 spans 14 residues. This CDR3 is CASSSGANYGVQYF. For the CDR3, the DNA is TGTGCCAGCAGCTCAGGAGCAAACTACGGGGTGCAGTACTTC.

CDR3 bases: TGTGCCATAACAGGGACCACAGATACGCAGTATTTT. The encoded protein is CAITGTTDTQYF. The rearrangement links TRBV2 to TRBJ2-3; TRBD1 is a possible D gene (6 bases). This CDR3 spans 12 amino acids. Trimming removed 10 bases from V and 2 bases from J, with 10 bases in between. Germline V gene lookup returns CDR1 SNHLY and CDR2 FYNNEI.

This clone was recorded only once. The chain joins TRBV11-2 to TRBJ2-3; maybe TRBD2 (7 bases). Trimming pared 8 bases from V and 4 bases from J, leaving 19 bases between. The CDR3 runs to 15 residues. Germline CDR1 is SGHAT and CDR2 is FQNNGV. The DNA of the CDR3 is TGTGCCAGCTCGTGGGTGGGGGGGCAGGCAGATACGCAGTATTTT. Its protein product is CASSWVGGQADTQYF.

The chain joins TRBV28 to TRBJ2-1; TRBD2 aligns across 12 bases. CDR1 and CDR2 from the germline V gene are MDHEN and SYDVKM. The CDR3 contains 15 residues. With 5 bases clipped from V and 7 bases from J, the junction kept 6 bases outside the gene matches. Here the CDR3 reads CASSPSGRAVNEQFF. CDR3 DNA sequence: TGTGCCAGCAGTCCTAGCGGGAGGGCCGTTAATGAGCAGTTCTTC.

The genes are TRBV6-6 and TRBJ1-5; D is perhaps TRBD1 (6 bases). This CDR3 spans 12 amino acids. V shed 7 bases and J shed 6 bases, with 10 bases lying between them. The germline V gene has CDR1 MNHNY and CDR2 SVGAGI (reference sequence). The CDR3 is CASNREGQPQHF. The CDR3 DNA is TGTGCCAGCAACAGGGAGGGTCAGCCCCAGCATTTT.

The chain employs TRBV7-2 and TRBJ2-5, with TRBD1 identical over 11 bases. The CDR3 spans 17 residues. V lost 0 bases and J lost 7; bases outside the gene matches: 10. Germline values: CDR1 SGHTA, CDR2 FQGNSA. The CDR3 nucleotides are TGTGCCAGCAGCTTAGCGTGGACAGGGGGCGAGGGAGGGACCCAGTACTTC. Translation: CASSLAWTGGEGGTQYF.